This paragraph reports one TCR beta chain. The antigen remains undetermined. The sample comes from a study of a mutant IDH1 vaccine in newly diagnosed glioma. Study overall: In weeks 1, 3, 5, 7, 11, 15, 19 and 23, patients were immunized, eight times in all. Previous treatment comprised radiotherapy, temozolomide, or both, mostly both. Initiation of the vaccine course occurred 4-6 weeks after radiotherapy alone, or alongside temozolomide cycles.

The CDR3 has 15 residues. Germline CDR1 reads SGHDT; CDR2 reads YYEEEE. V gave up 2 bases and J gave up 2 bases, with 14 bases separating them. Data came from immunoSEQ multiplex PCR; TCRdb stores just in-frame clones and leaves some out. This table holds about 120,000 clones, around 77% found once. Time point indicated: week 11, during vaccination. Vaccination used 300 ug of mutant IDH1 20-mer peptide per dose, with topical imiquimod. Study-wide results and limits: With respect to changes in top peripheral T cell clonotypes, pseudoprogression seemed unrelated.

The rearrangement uses TRBV5-6 and TRBJ2-7, with D perhaps TRBD2 (6 bases). The material was PBMCs, obtained from a glioma patient whose treatment included an IDH1 peptide vaccine. The clonotype comes from a man aged 35-49 years with glioma. CDR3 DNA sequence: TGTGCCAGCAGCTTCCACCGGGACTTACCCTACGAGCAGTACTTC. Translation gives CASSFHRDLPYEQYF.